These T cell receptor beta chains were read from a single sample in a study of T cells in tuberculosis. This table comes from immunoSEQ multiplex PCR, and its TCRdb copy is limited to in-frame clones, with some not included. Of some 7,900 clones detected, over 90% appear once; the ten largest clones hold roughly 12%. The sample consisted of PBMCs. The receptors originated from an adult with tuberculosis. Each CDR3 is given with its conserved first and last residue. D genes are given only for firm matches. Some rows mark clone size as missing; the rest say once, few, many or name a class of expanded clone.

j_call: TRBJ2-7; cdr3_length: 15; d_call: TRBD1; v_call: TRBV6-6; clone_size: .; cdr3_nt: TGTGCCAGCAGTTACTCCGGGACAGGGGGTTACGAGCAGTACTTC; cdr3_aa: CASSYSGTGGYEQYF
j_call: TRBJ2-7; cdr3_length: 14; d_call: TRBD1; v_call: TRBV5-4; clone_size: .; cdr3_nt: TGTGCCAGCAGCTCGGACAGGGGGTTCTACGAGCAGTACTTC; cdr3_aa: CASSSDRGFYEQYF
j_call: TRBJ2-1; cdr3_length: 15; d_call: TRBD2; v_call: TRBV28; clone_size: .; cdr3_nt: TGTGCCAGCAGAGGACTAGCGGGAGTTGCTTGGGAGCAGTTCTTC; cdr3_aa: CASRGLAGVAWEQFF
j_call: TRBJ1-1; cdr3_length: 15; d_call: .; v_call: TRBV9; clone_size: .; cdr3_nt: TGTGCCAGCAGCGTCCTCCCAAGCGGAAACACTGAAGCTTTCTTT; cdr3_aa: CASSVLPSGNTEAFF
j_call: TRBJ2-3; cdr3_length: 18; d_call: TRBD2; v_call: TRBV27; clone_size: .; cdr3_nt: TGTGCCAGCAGTCCGCCGCTACTTCTAGCGGGAGAAGCAGATACGCAGTATTTT; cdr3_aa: CASSPPLLLAGEADTQYF
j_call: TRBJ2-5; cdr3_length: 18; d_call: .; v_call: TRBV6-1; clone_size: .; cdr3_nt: TGTGCCAGCAGTGAAGCCACCCCAACTAGAGGGAGTGGGGAGACCCAGTACTTC; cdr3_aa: CASSEATPTRGSGETQYF
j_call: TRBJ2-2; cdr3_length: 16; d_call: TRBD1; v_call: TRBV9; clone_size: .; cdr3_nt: TGTGCCAGCAGCGAAAAGACAGGGGCCGCGACCGGGGAGCTGTTTTTT; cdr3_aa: CASSEKTGAATGELFF
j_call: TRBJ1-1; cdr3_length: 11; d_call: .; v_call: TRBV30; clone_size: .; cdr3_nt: TGTGCCTGGAGTTTACAGGGTGAAGCTTTCTTT; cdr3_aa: CAWSLQGEAFF
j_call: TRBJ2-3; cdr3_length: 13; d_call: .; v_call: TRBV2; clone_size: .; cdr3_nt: TGTGCCAGCACCGTAGGGACAACCGGTACGCAGTATTTT; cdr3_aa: CASTVGTTGTQYF
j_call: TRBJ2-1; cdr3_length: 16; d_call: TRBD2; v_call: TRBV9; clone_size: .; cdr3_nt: TGTGCCAGCAGCCCGCGACCGGGACTAGCGAGGAATGAGCAGTTCTTC; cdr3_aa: CASSPRPGLARNEQFF
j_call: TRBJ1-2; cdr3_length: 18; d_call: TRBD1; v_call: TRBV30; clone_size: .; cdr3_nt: TGTGCCTGCAAACGCACCGGGACAGGGAGTATAAGGAACTATGGCTACACCTTC; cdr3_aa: CACKRTGTGSIRNYGYTF
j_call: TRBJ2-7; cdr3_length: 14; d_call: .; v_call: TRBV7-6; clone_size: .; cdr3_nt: TGTGCCAGCAGCTTGACAGGTTATCAAGACGAGCAGTACTTC; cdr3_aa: CASSLTGYQDEQYF
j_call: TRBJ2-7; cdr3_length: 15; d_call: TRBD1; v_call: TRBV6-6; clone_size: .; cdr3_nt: TGTGCCAGCAGTTACTTCGCAGGGGGCTCCTACGAGCAGTACTTC; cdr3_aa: CASSYFAGGSYEQYF
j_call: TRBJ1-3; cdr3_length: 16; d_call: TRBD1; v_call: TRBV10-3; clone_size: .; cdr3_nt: TGTGCCATCAGTGAGCCCACAGGGGCGGATGGAAACACCATATATTTT; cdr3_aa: CAISEPTGADGNTIYF
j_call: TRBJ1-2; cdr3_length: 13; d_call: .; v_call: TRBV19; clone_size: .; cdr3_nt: TGTGCCAGTAGTATGAAAGGAATCAGGGGCTACACCTTC; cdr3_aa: CASSMKGIRGYTF
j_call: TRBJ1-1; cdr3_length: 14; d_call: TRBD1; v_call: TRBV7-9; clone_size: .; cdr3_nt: TGTGCCAGCAGCCCCCCAGGGGGTTATACTGAAGCTTTCTTT; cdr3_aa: CASSPPGGYTEAFF
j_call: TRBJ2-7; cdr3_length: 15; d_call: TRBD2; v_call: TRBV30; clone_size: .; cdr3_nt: TGTGCCTGGAGTGACGGGACTAGCGGGAGGAACGAGCAGTACTTC; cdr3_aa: CAWSDGTSGRNEQYF
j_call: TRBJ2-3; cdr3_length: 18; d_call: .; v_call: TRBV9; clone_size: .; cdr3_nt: TGTGCCAGCAGCGTAGGGGGCGTGGTTGGTTCTTTTACAGATACGCAGTATTTT; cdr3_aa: CASSVGGVVGSFTDTQYF
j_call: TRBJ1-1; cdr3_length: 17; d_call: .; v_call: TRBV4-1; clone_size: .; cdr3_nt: TGCGCCAGCAGCCGAACACCTCTCACAGGATGGAACACTGAAGCTTTCTTT; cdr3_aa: CASSRTPLTGWNTEAFF
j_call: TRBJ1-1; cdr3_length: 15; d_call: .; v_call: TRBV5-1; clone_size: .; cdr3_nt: TGCGCCAGCAGCTGGATCCTCAGGGAAACCACTGAAGCTTTCTTT; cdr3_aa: CASSWILRETTEAFF
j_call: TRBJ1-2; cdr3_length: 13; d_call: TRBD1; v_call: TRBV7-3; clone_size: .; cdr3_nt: TGTGCCAGCAGCTTAAGGACAGGTGGGTCAGGTACCTTC; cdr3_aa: CASSLRTGGSGTF
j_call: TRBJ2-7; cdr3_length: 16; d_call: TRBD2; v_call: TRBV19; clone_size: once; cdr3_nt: TGTGCCAGTAGTATGAGGGGGACTAGCGGTTCCTACGAGCAGTACTTC; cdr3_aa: CASSMRGTSGSYEQYF
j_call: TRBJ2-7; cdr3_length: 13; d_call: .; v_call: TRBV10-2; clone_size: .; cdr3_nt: TGCGCCAGCAGGGTGGGGAGCTCCTACGAGCAGTACTTC; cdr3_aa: CASRVGSSYEQYF
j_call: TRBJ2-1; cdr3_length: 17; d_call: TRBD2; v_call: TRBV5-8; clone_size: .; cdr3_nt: TGTGCCAGCAGCTTGGAGATCGGGGGGGGTTCCTACAATGAGCAGTTCTTC; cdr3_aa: CASSLEIGGGSYNEQFF
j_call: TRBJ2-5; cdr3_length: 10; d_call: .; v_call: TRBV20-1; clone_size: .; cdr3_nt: TGCAGTGCGCGGATGGAGACCCAGTACTTC; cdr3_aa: CSARMETQYF
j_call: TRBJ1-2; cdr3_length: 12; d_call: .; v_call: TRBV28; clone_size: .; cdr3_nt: TGTGCCAGCAGTTTAAACCAGAGGGGCTACACCTTC; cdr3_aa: CASSLNQRGYTF
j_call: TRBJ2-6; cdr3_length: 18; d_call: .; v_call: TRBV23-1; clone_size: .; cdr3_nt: TGCGCCAGCAGTCAATCGAGATCTTTTAGAGCTGGGGCCAACGTCCTGACTTTC; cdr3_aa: CASSQSRSFRAGANVLTF
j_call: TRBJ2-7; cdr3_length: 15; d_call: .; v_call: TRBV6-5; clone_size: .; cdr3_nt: TGTGCCAGCAGCCCGACACGCTATAACTCCTACGAGCAGTACTTC; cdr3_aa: CASSPTRYNSYEQYF
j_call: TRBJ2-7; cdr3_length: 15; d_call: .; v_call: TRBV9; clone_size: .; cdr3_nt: TGTGCCAGCAGCGTAGGGGCAGGGCGAGCCTACGAGCAGTACTTC; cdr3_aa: CASSVGAGRAYEQYF
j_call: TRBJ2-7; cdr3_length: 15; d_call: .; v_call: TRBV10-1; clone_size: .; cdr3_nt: TGCGCCAGCAGTGAGGGATTGGAGGTTACCTACGAGCAGTACTTC; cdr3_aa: CASSEGLEVTYEQYF
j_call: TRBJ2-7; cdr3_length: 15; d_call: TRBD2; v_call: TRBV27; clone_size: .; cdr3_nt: TGTGCCAGCAGTTCGACTAGCGGGGGTTCCTACGAGCAGTACTTC; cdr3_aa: CASSSTSGGSYEQYF
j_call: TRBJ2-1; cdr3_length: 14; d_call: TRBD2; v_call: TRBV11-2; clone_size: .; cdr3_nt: TGTGCCAGCAGCTGGCTAGCGGGAAACAATGAGCAGTTCTTC; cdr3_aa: CASSWLAGNNEQFF
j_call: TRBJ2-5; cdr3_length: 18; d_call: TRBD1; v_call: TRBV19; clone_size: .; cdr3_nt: TGTGCCAGTAGTATAGATCTCTTAGGGGGCCTATCCCAAGAGACCCAGTACTTC; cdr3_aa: CASSIDLLGGLSQETQYF
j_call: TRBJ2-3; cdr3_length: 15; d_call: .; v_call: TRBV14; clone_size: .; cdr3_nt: TGTGCCAGCAGCCAAGATATGCGGCGCACAGATACGCAGTATTTT; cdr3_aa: CASSQDMRRTDTQYF
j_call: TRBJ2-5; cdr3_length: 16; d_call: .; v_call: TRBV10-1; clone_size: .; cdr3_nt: TGCGCCAGCAGTGAGTCGTTGTTCGGCGGACAAGAGACCCAGTACTTC; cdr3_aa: CASSESLFGGQETQYF
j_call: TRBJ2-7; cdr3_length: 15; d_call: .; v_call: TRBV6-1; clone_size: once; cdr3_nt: TGTGCCAGCAGTGAAGGGACTGCCTCCTCCTACGAGCAGTACTTC; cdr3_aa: CASSEGTASSYEQYF
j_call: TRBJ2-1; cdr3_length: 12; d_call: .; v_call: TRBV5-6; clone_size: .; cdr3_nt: TGTGCCAGCAGCTTGACTCCCTTTGAGCAGTTCTTC; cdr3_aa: CASSLTPFEQFF
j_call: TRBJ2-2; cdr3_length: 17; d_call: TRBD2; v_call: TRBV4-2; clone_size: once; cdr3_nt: TGTGCCAGCAGCCAAGATGGGACTAGTTGGGATTCCGGGGAGCTGTTTTTT; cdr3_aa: CASSQDGTSWDSGELFF
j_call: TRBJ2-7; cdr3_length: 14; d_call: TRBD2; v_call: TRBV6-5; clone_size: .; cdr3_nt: TGTGCCAGCAGTTACGGCGGGGGCTCCTACGAGCAGTACTTC; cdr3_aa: CASSYGGGSYEQYF
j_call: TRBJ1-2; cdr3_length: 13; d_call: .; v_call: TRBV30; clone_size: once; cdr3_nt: TGTGCCTGGAGAGTCAGTGGCATGGAGGGCTACACCTTC; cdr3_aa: CAWRVSGMEGYTF
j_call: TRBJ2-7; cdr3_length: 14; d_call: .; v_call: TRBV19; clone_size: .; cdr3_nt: TGTGCCAGTAGTATAGACGTCAGCTCCTACGAGCAGTACTTC; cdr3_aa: CASSIDVSSYEQYF
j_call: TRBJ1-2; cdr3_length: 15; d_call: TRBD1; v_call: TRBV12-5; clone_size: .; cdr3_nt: TGTGCTAGTGGTGGGACAGGGGCGGCTCATTATGGCTACACCTTC; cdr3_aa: CASGGTGAAHYGYTF
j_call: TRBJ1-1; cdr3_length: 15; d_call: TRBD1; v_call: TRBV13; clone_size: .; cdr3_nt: TGTGCCAGCAGCCCCCCGGGACAGGGAAAAACTGAAGCTTTCTTT; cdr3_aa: CASSPPGQGKTEAFF
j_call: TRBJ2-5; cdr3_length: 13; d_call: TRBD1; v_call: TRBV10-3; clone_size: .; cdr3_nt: TGTGCCATCAGTTACAGGGGCGAAGAGACCCAGTACTTC; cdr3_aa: CAISYRGEETQYF
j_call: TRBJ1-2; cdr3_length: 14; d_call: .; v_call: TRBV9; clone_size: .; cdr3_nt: TGTGCCAGCAGCGTAGGCAGGGTCGAATATGGCTACACCTTC; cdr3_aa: CASSVGRVEYGYTF
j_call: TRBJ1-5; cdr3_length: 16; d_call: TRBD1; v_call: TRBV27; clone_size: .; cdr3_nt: TGTGCCAGCAGTCCAACCCCGACAGGGTGGGATCAGCCCCAGCATTTT; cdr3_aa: CASSPTPTGWDQPQHF
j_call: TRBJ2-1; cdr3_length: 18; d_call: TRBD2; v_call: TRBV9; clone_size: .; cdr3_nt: TGTGCCAGCAGCGTGGGGACTAGTCCCCTCGGAAACTACAATGAGCAGTTCTTC; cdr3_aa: CASSVGTSPLGNYNEQFF
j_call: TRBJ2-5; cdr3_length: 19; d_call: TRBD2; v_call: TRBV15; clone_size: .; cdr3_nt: TGTGCCACCAGCAGACCCCCCGGAACTAGCGGGGGCCTCCAAGAGACCCAGTACTTC; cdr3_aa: CATSRPPGTSGGLQETQYF